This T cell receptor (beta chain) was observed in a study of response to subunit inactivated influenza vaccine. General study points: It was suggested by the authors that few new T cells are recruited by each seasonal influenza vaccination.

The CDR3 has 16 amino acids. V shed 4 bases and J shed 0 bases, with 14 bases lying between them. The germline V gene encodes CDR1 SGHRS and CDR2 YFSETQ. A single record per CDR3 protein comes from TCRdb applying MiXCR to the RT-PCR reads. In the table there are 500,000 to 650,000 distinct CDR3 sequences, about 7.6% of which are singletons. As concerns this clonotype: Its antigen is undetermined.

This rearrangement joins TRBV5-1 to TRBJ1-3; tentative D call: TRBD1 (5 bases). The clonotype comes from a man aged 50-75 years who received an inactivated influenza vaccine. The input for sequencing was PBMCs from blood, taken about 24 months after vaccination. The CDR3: CASSDGGLPSGNTIYF. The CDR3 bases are TGCGCCAGCAGCGACGGGGGACTGCCCTCTGGAAACACCATATATTTT.